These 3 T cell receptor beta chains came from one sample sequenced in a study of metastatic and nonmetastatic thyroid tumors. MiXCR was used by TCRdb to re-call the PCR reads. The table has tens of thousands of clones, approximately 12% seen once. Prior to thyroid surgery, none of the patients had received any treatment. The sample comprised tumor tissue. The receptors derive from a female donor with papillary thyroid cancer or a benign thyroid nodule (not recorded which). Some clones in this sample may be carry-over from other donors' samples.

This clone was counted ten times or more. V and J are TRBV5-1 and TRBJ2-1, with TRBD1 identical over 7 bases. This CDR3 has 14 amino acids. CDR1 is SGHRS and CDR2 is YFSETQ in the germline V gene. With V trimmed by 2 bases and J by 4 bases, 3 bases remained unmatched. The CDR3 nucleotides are TGCGCCAGCAGCTTTAAGGGGGCTTACAATGAGCAGTTCTTC. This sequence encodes CASSFKGAYNEQFF.

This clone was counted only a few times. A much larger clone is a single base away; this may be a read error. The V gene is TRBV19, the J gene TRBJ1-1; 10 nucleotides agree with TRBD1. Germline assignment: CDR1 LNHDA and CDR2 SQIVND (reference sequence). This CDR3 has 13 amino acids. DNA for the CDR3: TGTGCCAGTAGTGGACAGGGGGGCACTGAAGCTTTATTT. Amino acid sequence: CASSGQGGTEALF.

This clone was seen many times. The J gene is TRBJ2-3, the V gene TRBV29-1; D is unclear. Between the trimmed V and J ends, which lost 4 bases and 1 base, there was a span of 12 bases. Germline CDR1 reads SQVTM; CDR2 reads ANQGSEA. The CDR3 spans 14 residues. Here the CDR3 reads CSVGGGEGTDTQYF. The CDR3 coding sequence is TGCAGCGTTGGGGGTGGTGAGGGCACAGATACGCAGTATTTT.